This T cell receptor (beta chain) was found in a study of T cells in Graves' hyperthyroidism and ophthalmopathy. Study-level results: Ophthalmopathy onset followed model prediction by a median roughly 6.5 months. Researchers report that a 13 V-J model separated ophthalmopathy from stable hyperthyroidism.

This CDR3 spans 15 amino acids. CDR1 is SNHLY and CDR2 is FYNNEI in the germline V gene. With 7 bases removed from V and 3 bases from J, the gap between germline ends came to 18 bases. It was uncontrolled infection, other autoimmune disease, pregnancy or lactation that excluded patients. RNA transcripts were the template for amplifying TCR beta CDR3 regions. The HTBI primer set served for first-round RT-PCR of the TCR CDR3. A single record per CDR3 protein comes from TCRdb applying MiXCR to the multiplex PCR reads. The sample has 500,000 or so distinct CDR3 sequences; around 15% are singletons. Comment on this clonotype: No antigen is known for it.

The chain links TRBV2 to TRBJ2-5; D may be TRBD1 (6 bases). The sequenced material came from blood. This receptor was identified in a woman aged 25 to 39 with Graves' ophthalmopathy. The CDR3 region has the DNA TGTGCCAGCACCATACCTAACAGGGACGAAGAGACCCAGTACTTC. This codes for CASTIPNRDEETQYF.